This TCR beta chain was identified during a study of long-term antiretroviral therapy in people with HIV. Study background: The immediate-ART recommendation dates to 2015, and the earliest samples predate it by about a decade.

The CDR3 runs to 14 residues. Trimming removed 7 bases at V and 0 bases at J, with 12 bases between. Per the germline V gene, CDR1 is LNHDA and CDR2 is SQIVND (reference sequence). Whole-study results and caveats: In samples taken after ART, diversity increased but remained below transplant donor control levels. Controls exceeded HIV repertoires in CDR3 length range.

For this clone: Its specificity is not known.

Version v3.0 of the immunoSEQ assay was performed at survey level. Each sample had sequencing targeting about 35,000-50,000 T-cell genomes. Sequencing was performed with immunoSEQ multiplex PCR; in TCRdb, only in-frame clones are kept and a portion is missing. Altogether around 28,000 clones are present, roughly 84% being singletons, with the ten largest covering 4.8%. The J gene is TRBJ1-1, the V gene TRBV19; tentatively, D is TRBD1 (6 bases). The source was unsorted PBMCs, collected 0.8 years after starting antiretroviral therapy. The source is a woman in her thirties with HIV. The CDR3 DNA follows: TGTGCCAGTACCCTCAGGGACATGAACACTGAAGCTTTCTTT. Its protein is CASTLRDMNTEAFF.